The 2 T cell receptor beta chains listed next were all sequenced from one sample in a study of blood T cell repertoires in COVID-19. The table came from immunoSEQ multiplex PCR; TCRdb's copy has only in-frame clones and leaves some out. The data contain approximately 230,000 clones, around nine tenths of them singletons. The sequenced sample was peripheral blood. These receptors were taken from a man older than 75 with acute or convalescent COVID-19.

The chain combines TRBV29-1 with TRBJ1-1, with D possibly TRBD1 on 6 matching bases. Germline CDR1 and CDR2: SQVTM and ANQGSEA. The CDR3 loop spans 12 amino acids. The V and J ends lost 4 bases and 1 base respectively, with 7 bases between them. The CDR3 here is CSVARGNTEAFF. CDR3 coding DNA: TGCAGCGTTGCCAGGGGGAACACTGAAGCTTTCTTT. The full variable domain, in which reference TRBV29-1 and TRBJ1-1 provide the parts outside the CDR3, is SAVISQKPSRDICQRGTSLTIQCQVDSQVTMMFWYRQQPGQSLTLIATANQGSEATYESGFVIDKFPISRPNLTFSTLTVSNMSPEDSSIYLCSVARGNTEAFFGQGTRLTVV.

The chain carries TRBV6-6 and TRBJ1-1; 8 bases map to TRBD1. Germline V gene sequence: CDR1 MNHNY, CDR2 SVGAGI (reference sequence). The V segment lost 2 bases and the J segment 8 bases; nucleotides outside the gene matches: 1. CDR3 length: 12 residues. This CDR3 is CASSYDRGEAFF. CDR3 DNA: TGTGCCAGCAGTTACGACAGGGGAGAAGCTTTCTTT.